This T cell receptor beta chain was sequenced during a study of T cells in localized non-small cell lung cancer (dated by TCRdb to about 2020). Concerning the study at large: T cell repertoires of about 230 early-stage NSCLC patients were analyzed, with tumors being compared against uninvolved tumor-adjacent lungs. NSCLC patients had a mean age of approximately 72 years, and fewer than 150 were male and nearly 110 female. The cohort comprised approximately 240 treatment-naïve NSCLC patients with resected, localized lung tumors. Study-wide conclusions, independent of this receptor: The highest T cell clonality was observed in uninvolved tumor-adjacent lung, where clonality exceeded that of tumor, suggesting that antigenic responses were more focused in uninvolved tumor-adjacent lung. Of the top 100 tumor clones, a median of roughly 53 were detected in paired uninvolved adjacent lung; under 35 were also among that lung's top 100. Because the study design was exploratory, TCR variables were selected using unadjusted p-values without false-discovery rate correction. Because multi-region tumor sequencing was not performed, intratumor heterogeneity could not be ruled out. Longer overall survival was associated with higher T cell density in blood, whereas shorter survival was associated with higher clonality in adjacent lung.

Trimmed from V: 1 base; trimmed from J: 7 bases; junction bases lacking a gene match: 3. Including the terminal cysteine and phenylalanine, the CDR3 comprises 14 residues. Solely the CDR3 DNA is kept, with 42 bases framed from the first base. Looking up the germline V gene yields CDR1 SGHNT and CDR2 YENEEA. TCR beta CDR3 regions were sequenced from DNA using the immunoSEQ Assay. For the original study's pipeline: To compute T cell density, TCR beta template counts were normalized to usable DNA, which was estimated by amplifying housekeeping genes. The preseqR package was used to estimate richness by extrapolating to 400,000 templates for PBMC samples and to 120,000 templates for tissue samples. Clonality was defined as one minus Pielou's evenness. Differential abundance testing on productive amino-acid clonotypes, with a minimum total count of 5 and an alpha of 0.1, was used to identify tissue-enriched TCRs. The Jaccard Index and the Morisita Overlap Index were used to measure how much the repertoires overlapped between compartments. GLIPH clustered TCR beta CDR3s with public tetramer-defined viral CDR3s; viral motifs required at least three viral sequences plus V-gene enrichment. TCRdb stores this immuneACCESS table with in-frame sequences only. Part of the clones is absent; in the studies checked, under half of the shortfall reflects unresolved V genes, and no reason is known for the rest. V, J and clone size are taken as reported in that table, and D and trimming were inferred from the DNA itself. Within this sample are 1,500 to 2,000 clones, with 36% of them counted one time only. The biggest ten clones account for 7% of the sample.

At diagnosis, tumor, uninvolved tumor-adjacent lung and peripheral blood were collected and then preserved as a mix of FFPE and fresh-frozen material. On this clone itself: Its antigen is not yet known. Within one base of it there is no much larger clone, and no base qualities were kept.

The sample here was lung tumor tissue, taken before any cancer treatment. The source of this sequence is a female donor older than 55 with stage II squamous cell lung carcinoma. The V and J segments used are TRBV11-3 and TRBJ2-1; a stretch of 8 junction bases matches TRBD1. The sequenced DNA is TGTGCCAGCAGCTTAGTGGACAGGGCTAATGAGCAGTTCTTC. Its amino acids are CASSLVDRANEQFF.